This TCR beta chain came from a study of shared clonotypes between healthy human individuals. For the study at large: Per donor, CD8 memory used one plate, CD8 naive used two, CD4 memory used three and CD4 naive used three. Broader study findings: Larger richness was generally estimated for naive than memory subsets.

As concerns this clone: The antigen remains unidentified.

Here immunoSEQ multiplex PCR was the method, and the copy in TCRdb shows in-frame clones only, minus some. The table records about 1.1 million clones, around three quarters of them present only once. The receptor's source is a man younger than 30 in good health. Some clones in this sample may be carry-over from other donors' samples. Input material: memory CD4+ T cells from PBMCs. The subset here: CD45RA-negative fraction.

CDR3 sequence (DNA): TGTGCCAGCAGCTGGCCCGGGACACCGGCCGAAGAGACCCAGTACTTC. Its translation is CASSWPGTPAEETQYF. This chain joins TRBV5-6 and TRBJ2-5, with D perhaps matching TRBD1 (6 bases). Germline loops: CDR1 SGHDT, CDR2 YYEEEE. Trimming took 3 bases from V and 3 from J, leaving 18 bases between them. The CDR3 is 16 residues long. Full variable domain (remainder filled in from reference TRBV5-6 and TRBJ2-5): DAGVTQSPTHLIKTRGQQVTLRCSPKSGHDTVSWYQQALGQGPQFIFQYYEEEERQRGNFPDRFSGHQFPNYSSELNVNALLLGDSALYLCASSWPGTPAEETQYFGPGTRLLVL.